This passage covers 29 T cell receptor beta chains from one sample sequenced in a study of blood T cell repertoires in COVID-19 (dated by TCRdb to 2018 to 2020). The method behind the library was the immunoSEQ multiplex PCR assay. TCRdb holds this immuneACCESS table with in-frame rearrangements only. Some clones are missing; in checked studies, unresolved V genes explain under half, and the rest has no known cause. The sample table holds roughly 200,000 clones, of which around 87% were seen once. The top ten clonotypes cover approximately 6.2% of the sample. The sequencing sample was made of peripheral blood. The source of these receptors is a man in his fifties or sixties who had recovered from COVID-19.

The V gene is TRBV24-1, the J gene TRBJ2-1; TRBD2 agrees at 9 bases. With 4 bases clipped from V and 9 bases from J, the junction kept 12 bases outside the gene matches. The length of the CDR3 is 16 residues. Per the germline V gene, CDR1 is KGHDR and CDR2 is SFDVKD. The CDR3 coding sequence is TGTGCCACCAGTGACGGGGGGCCAGCGGGAGGAGGTGAGCAGTTCTTC. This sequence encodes CATSDGGPAGGGEQFF.

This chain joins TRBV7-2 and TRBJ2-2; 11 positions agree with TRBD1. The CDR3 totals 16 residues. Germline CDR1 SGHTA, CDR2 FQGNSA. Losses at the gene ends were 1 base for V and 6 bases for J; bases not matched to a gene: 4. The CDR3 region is CASSLVWGQGAGELFF. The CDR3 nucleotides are TGTGCCAGCAGCTTAGTCTGGGGACAGGGGGCCGGGGAGCTGTTTTTT.

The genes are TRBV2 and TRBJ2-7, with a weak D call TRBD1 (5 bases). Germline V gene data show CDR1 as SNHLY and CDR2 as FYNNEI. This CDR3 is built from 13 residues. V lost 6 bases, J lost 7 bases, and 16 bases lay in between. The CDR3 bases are TGTGCCAGCAGAAACAGGCCTAAATATGAGCAGTACTTC. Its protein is CASRNRPKYEQYF.

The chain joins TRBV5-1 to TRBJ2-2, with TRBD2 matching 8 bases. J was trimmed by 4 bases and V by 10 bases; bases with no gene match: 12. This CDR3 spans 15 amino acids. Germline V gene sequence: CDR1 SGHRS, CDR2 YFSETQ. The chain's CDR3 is CASRGRLAGTGELFF. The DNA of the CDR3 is TGCGCCTCCCGGGGAAGGCTAGCGGGCACCGGGGAGCTGTTTTTT.

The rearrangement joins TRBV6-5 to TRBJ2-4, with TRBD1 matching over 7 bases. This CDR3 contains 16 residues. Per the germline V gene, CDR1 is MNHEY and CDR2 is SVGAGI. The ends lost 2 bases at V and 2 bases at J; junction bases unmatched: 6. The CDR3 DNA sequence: TGTGCCAGCAGTTACGGGAAGGGGGCGACCAAAAACATTCAGTACTTC. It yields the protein CASSYGKGATKNIQYF.

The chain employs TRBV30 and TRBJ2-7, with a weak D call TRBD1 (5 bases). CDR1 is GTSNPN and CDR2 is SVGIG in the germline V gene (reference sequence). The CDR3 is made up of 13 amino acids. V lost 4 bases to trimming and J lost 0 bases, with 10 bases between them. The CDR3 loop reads CAWTQGHSYEQYF. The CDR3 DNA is TGTGCCTGGACCCAGGGCCACTCCTACGAGCAGTACTTC.

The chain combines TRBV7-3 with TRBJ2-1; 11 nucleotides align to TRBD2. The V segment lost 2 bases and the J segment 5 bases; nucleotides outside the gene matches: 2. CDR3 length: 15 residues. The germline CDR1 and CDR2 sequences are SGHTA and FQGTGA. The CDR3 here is CASSLGLAGNNEQFF. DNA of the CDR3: TGTGCCAGCAGCTTAGGACTAGCGGGTAACAATGAGCAGTTCTTC.

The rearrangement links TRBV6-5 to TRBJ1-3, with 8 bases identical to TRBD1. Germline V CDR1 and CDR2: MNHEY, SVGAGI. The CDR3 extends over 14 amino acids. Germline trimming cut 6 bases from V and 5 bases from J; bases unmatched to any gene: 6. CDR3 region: CASSTGQGRNTIYF. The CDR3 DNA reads TGTGCCAGCAGCACAGGACAGGGTCGAAACACCATATATTTT.

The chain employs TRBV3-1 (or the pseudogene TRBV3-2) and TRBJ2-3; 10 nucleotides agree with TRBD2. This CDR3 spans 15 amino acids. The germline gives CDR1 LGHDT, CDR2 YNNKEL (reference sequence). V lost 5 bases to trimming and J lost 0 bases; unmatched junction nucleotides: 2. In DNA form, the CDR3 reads TGTGCCAGCAGCACGACTAGCGGGAGCACAGATACGCAGTATTTT. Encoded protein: CASSTTSGSTDTQYF.

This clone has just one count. CDR3 DNA: TGTGCCAGCAGCCCAGGTAGTACAACTAATGAAAAACTGTTTTTT. This gives the protein CASSPGSTTNEKLFF. This chain joins TRBV2 and TRBJ1-4; D gene unclear. In germline, CDR1 is SNHLY, CDR2 FYNNEI. This CDR3 is built from 15 residues. V dropped 6 bases and J dropped 0 bases, with 11 bases sitting between them.

This chain's CDR3 is CASSQDRGLGTEAFF. The CDR3 coding sequence is TGTGCCAGCAGTCAGGACAGGGGGCTGGGAACTGAAGCTTTCTTT. The chain carries TRBV5-6 and TRBJ1-1, with 11 positions matching TRBD1. The CDR3 has 15 amino acids. V trimming: 5 bases; J trimming: 5 bases; junction bases outside the gene matches: 8. Looked up from germline, CDR1 is SGHDT and CDR2 is YYEEEE.

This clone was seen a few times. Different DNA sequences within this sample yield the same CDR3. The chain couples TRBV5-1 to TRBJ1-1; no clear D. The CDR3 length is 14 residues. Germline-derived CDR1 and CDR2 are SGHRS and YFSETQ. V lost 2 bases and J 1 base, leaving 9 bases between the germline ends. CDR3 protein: CASSLDPGNTEAFF. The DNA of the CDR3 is TGCGCCAGCAGCTTAGATCCGGGGAACACTGAAGCTTTCTTT.

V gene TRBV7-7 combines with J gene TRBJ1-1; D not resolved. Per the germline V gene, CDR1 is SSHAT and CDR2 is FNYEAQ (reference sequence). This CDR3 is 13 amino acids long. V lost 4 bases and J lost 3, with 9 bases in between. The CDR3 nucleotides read TGTGCCAGCAGCTCACAGAGGGACACTGAAGCTTTCTTT. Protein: CASSSQRDTEAFF. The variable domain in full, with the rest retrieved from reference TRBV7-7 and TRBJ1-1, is GAGVSQSPRYKVTKRGQDVTLRCDPISSHATLYWYQQALGQGPEFLTYFNYEAQPDKSGLPSDRFSAERPEGSISTLTIQRTEQRDSAMYRCASSSQRDTEAFFGQGTRLTVV.

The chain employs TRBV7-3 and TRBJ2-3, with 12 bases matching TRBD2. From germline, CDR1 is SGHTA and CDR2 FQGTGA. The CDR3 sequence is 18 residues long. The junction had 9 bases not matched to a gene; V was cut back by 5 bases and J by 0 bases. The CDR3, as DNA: TGTGCCAGCAGCCAAGGGACTAGCGGGCCCCCTAGCACAGATACGCAGTATTTT. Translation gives CASSQGTSGPPSTDTQYF. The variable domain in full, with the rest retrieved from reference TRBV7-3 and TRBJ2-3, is GAGVSQTPSNKVTEKGKYVELRCDPISGHTALYWYRQSLGQGPEFLIYFQGTGAADDSGLPNDRFFAVRPEGSVSTLKIQRTERGDSAVYLCASSQGTSGPPSTDTQYFGPGTRLTVL.

The CDR3 nucleotides are TGTGCCAGCAGCCTGGGCGTCGGCCACAATGAGCAGTTCTTC. Translation gives CASSLGVGHNEQFF. The chain combines TRBV3-1 (or the pseudogene TRBV3-2) with TRBJ2-1; no clear D. V was clipped by 4 bases and J by 5 bases, with 12 bases between them. The CDR3 loop spans 14 amino acids. Germline CDR1 reads LGHDT; CDR2 reads YNNKEL (reference sequence).

The CDR3 here is CASNRVGRAYEQYF. In DNA, the CDR3 is TGTGCCAGCAATAGAGTGGGCAGGGCCTACGAGCAGTACTTC. The chain employs TRBV28 and TRBJ2-7, with a weak D call TRBD1 (5 bases). V lost 7 bases, J lost 2 bases, and 15 bases lay in between. This CDR3 contains 14 residues. From germline, CDR1 is MDHEN and CDR2 SYDVKM.

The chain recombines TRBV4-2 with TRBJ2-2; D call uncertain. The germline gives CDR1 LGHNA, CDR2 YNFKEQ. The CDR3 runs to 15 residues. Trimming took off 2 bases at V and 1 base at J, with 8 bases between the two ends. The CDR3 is CASSQPSGNTGELFF. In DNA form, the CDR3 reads TGTGCCAGCAGCCAACCGTCAGGGAACACCGGGGAGCTGTTTTTT.

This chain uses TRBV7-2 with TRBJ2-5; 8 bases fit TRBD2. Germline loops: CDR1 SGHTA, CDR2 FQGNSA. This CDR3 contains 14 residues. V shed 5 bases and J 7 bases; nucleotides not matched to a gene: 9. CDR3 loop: CASSLSGGPGTQYF. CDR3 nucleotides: TGTGCCAGCAGCCTAAGCGGGGGCCCGGGGACCCAGTACTTC.

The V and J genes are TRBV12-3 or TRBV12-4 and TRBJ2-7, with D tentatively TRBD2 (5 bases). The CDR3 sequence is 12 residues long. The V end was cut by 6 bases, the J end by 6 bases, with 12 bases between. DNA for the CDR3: TGTGCCAGCAGGCTACTAGACCTCGAGCAGTACTTC. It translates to CASRLLDLEQYF.

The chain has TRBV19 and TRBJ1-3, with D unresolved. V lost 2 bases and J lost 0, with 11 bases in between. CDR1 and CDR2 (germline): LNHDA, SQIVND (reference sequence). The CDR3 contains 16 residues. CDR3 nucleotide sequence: TGTGCCAGTAGTATAAGATCCTCTAGCTCTGGAAACACCATATATTTT. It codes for CASSIRSSSSGNTIYF.

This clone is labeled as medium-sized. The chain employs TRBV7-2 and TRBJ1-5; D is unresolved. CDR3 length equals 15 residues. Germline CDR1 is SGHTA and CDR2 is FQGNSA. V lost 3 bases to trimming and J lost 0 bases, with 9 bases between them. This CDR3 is CASSLVLNSNQPQHF. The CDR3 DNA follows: TGTGCCAGCAGCTTGGTGCTAAATAGCAATCAGCCCCAGCATTTT.

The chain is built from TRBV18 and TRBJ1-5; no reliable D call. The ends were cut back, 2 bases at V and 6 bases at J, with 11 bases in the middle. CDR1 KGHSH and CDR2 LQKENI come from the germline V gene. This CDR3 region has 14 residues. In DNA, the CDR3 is TGTGCCAGCTCACCAGCACGTCTAAGTCAGCCCCAGCATTTT. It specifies CASSPARLSQPQHF.

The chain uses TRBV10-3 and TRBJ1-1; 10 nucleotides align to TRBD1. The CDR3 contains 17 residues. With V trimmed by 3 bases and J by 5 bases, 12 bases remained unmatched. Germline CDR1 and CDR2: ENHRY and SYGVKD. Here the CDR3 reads CAISESGTGVKWTEAFF. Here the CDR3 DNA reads TGTGCCATCAGTGAATCCGGGACAGGGGTCAAATGGACTGAAGCTTTCTTT.

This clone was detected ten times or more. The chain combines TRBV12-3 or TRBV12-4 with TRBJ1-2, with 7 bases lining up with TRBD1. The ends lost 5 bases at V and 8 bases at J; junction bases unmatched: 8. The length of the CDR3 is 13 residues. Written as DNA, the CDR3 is TGTGCCAGCAGTGGCGGGACAGTCGGGGGCTACACCTTC. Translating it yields CASSGGTVGGYTF.

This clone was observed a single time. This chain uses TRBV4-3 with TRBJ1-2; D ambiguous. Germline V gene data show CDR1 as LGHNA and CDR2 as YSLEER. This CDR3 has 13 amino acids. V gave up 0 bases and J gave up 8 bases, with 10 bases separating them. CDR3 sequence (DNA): TGCGCCAGCAGCCAAGATACGGGGAGCGGCTACACCTTC. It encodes CASSQDTGSGYTF.

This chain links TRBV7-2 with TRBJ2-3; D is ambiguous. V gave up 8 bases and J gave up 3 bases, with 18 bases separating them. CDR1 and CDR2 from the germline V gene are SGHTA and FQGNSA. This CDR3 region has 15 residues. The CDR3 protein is CASLSSGRMTDTQYF. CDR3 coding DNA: TGTGCCAGCCTATCGTCGGGTCGGATGACAGATACGCAGTATTTT.

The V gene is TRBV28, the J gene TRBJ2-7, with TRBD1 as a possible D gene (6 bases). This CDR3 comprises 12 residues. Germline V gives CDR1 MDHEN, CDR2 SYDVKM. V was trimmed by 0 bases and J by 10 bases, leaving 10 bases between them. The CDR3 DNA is TGTGCCAGCAGTTTATGGACAGGAACTCAGTACTTC. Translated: CASSLWTGTQYF.

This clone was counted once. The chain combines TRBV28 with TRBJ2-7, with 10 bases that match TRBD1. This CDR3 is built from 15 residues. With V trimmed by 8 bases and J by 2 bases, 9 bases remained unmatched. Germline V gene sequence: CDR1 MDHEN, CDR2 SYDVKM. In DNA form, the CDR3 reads TGTGCCAGCTATTCCGGGACAGGGGCTCCCTACGAGCAGTACTTC. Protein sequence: CASYSGTGAPYEQYF.

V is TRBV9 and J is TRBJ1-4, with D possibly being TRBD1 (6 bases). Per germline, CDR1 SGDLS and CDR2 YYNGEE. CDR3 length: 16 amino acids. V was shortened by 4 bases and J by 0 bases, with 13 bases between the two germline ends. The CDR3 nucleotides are TGTGCCAGCAGCCCAACAGGGTCCGCAACTAATGAAAAACTGTTTTTT. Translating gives CASSPTGSATNEKLFF. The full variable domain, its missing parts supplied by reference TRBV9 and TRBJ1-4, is DSGVTQTPKHLITATGQRVTLRCSPRSGDLSVYWYQQSLDQGLQFLIQYYNGEERAKGNILERFSAQQFPDLHSELNLSSLELGDSALYFCASSPTGSATNEKLFFGSGTQLSVL.